This entry concerns a single T cell receptor beta chain. Each CDR3 protein gets one entry after TCRdb re-called the 5' RACE reads with MiXCR. The table lists about 100,000 distinct CDR3 sequences, 15% to 20% of them singletons. This record comes from a study of spatial heterogeneity in lung cancer. For the study at large: Sequencing of follow-up PBMC samples took place when they were available, at a median of roughly 2 years after resection.

As to time point: blood at routine non-recurrence follow-up after resection. Whole RNA from tumor, nontumor lung or frozen PBMC was sequenced unsorted. The CDR3 extends over 12 amino acids. The germline V gene has CDR1 SGHAT and CDR2 FQNNGV. V was trimmed by 5 bases and J by 4 bases, leaving 6 bases between them. The receptor was derived from a male donor with early-stage non-small cell lung cancer. This specimen was PBMCs, taken at follow-up. The V gene is TRBV11-2, the J gene TRBJ1-5, with D possibly being TRBD1 (5 bases). In DNA form, the CDR3 reads TGTGCCAGCAGCGGGGGGAATCAGCCCCAGCATTTT. This codes for CASSGGNQPQHF.